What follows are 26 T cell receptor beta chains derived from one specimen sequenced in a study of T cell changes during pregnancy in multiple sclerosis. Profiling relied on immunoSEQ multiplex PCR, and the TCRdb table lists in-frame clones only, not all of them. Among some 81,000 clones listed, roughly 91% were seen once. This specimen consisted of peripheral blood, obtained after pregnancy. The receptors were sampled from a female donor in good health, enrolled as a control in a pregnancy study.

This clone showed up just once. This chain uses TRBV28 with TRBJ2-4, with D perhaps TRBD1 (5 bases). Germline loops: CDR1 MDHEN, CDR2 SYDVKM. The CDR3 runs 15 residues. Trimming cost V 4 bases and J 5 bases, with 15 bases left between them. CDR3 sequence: CASSSPRANQNIQYF. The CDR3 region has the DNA TGTGCCAGCAGTTCGCCCAGGGCCAATCAAAACATTCAGTACTTC.

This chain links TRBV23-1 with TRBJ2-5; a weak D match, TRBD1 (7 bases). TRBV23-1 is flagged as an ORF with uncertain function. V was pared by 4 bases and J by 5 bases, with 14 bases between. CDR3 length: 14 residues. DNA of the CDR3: TGCGCCAGCAGTCGCCAGGGGGAGGAGGAGACCCAGTACTTC. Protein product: CASSRQGEEETQYF.

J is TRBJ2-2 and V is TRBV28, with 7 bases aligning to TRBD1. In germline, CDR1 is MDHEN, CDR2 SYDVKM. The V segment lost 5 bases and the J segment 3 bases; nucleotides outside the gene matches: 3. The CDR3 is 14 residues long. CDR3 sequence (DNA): TGTGCCAGCAGTCCTGGACAGGACACCGGGGAGCTGTTTTTT. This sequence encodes CASSPGQDTGELFF.

CDR3 protein: CASSELGQSSYEQYF. CDR3 sequence (DNA): TGTGCCAGCAGTGAGCTGGGACAGAGTTCCTACGAGCAGTACTTC. V and J are TRBV2 and TRBJ2-7; TRBD1 agrees at 7 bases. Germline V gene lookup returns CDR1 SNHLY and CDR2 FYNNEI. This CDR3 region has 15 residues. The J segment lost 1 base and the V segment lost 3 bases, leaving 6 bases of the junction unmatched.

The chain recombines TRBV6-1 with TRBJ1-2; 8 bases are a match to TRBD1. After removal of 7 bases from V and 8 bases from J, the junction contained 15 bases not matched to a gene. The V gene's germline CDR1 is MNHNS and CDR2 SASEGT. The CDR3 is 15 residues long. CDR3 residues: CASTWDRITKVGYTF. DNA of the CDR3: TGTGCCAGCACTTGGGACAGGATTACGAAAGTAGGCTACACCTTC.

DNA for the CDR3: TGTGCCAGCAGCTTAATGAGTAGCGGCACCGGGGAGCTGTTTTTT. Translation: CASSLMSSGTGELFF. The V and J genes are TRBV7-3 and TRBJ2-2; maybe TRBD2 (6 bases). Germline assignment: CDR1 SGHTA and CDR2 FQGTGA. Trimming shortened V by 1 base and J by 4 bases, and 10 bases separated the two germline ends. The CDR3 totals 15 residues.

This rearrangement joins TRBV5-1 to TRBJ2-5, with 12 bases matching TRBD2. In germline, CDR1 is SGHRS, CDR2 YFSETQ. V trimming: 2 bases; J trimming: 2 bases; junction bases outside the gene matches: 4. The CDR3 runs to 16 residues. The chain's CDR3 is CASSLPSGGAQETQYF. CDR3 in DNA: TGCGCCAGCAGCTTACCTAGCGGGGGGGCACAAGAGACCCAGTACTTC. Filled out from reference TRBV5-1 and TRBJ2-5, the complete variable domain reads KAGVTQTPRYLIKTRGQQVTLSCSPISGHRSVSWYQQTPGQGLQFLFEYFSETQRNKGNFPGRFSGRQFSNSRSEMNVSTLELGDSALYLCASSLPSGGAQETQYFGPGTRLLVL.

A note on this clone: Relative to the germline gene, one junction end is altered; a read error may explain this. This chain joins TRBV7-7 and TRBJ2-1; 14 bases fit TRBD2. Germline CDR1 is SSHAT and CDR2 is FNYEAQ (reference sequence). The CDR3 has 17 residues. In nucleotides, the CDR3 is TGTGCTAGCAGCTTAGGACTAGCGGGAGGCTCCTACAATGAGCAGTTCTTC. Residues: CASSLGLAGGSYNEQFF.

The CDR3 nucleotides are TGTGCCAGCAGCGTGGGACAGGGTATGAACACTGAAGCTTTCTTT. It encodes CASSVGQGMNTEAFF. The chain recombines TRBV9 with TRBJ1-1; TRBD1 matches 9 bases. Germline CDR1 reads SGDLS; CDR2 reads YYNGEE. V lost 2 bases, J lost 0 bases, and 2 bases stayed unmatched. The CDR3 contains 15 residues.

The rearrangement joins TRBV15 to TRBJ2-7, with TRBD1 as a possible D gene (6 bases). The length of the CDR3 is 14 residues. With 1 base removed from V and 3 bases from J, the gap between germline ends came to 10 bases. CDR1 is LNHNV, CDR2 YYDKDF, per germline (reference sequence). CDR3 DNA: TGTGCCACCAGCAGAGTCGCAGGGGACTACGAGCAGTACTTC. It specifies CATSRVAGDYEQYF.

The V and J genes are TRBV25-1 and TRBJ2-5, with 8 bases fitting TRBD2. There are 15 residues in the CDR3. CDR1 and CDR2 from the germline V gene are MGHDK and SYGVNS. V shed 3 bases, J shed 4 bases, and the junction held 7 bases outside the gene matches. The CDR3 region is CASSDHRGGRETQYF. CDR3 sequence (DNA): TGTGCCAGCAGTGATCACCGCGGGGGGAGAGAGACCCAGTACTTC.

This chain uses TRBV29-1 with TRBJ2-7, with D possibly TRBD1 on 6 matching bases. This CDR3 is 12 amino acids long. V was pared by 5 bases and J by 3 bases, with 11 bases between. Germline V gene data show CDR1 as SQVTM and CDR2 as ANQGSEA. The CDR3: CSVTTGIYEQYF. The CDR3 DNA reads TGCAGCGTTACGACAGGTATCTACGAGCAGTACTTC.

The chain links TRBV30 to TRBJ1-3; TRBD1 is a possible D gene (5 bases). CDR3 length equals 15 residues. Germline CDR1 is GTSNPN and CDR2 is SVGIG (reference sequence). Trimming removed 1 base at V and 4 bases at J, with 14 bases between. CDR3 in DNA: TGTGCCTGGAGTGCGACAGCGAGATTCGGAAACACCATATATTTT. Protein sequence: CAWSATARFGNTIYF.

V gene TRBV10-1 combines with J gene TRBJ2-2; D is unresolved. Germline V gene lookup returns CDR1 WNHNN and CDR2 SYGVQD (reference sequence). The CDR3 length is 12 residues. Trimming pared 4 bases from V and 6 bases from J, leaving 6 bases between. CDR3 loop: CASSVPSGELFF. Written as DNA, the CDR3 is TGCGCCAGCAGTGTCCCCTCCGGGGAGCTGTTTTTT.

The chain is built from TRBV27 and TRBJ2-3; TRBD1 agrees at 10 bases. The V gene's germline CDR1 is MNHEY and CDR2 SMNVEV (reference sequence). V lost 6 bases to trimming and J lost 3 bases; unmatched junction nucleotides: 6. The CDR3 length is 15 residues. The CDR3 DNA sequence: TGTGCCAGCAGCGACCCGGGACAGGGGACAGATACGCAGTATTTT. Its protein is CASSDPGQGTDTQYF.

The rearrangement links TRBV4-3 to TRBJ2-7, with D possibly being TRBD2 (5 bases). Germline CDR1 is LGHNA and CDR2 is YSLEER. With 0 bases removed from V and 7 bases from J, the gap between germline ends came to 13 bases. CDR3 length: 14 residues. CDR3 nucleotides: TGCGCCAGCAGCCAAGATCACCAGCAGCGGGAGCAGTACTTC. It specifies CASSQDHQQREQYF.

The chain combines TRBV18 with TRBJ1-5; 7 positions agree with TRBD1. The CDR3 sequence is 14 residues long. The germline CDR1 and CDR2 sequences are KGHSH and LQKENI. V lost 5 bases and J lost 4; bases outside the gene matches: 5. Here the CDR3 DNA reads TGTGCCAGCTCAGATGACAGGGTAAATCAGCCCCAGCATTTT. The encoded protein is CASSDDRVNQPQHF.

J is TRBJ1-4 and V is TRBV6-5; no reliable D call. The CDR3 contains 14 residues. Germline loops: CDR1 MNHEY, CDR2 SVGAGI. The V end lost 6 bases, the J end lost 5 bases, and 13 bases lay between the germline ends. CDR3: CASRLTGKNEKLFF. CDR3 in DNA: TGTGCCAGCAGGTTGACGGGAAAGAATGAAAAACTGTTTTTT.

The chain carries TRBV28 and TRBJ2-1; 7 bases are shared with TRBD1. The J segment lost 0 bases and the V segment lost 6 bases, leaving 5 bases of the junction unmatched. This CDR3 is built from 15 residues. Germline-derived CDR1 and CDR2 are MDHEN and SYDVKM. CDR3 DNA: TGTGCCAGCAGCCCCGGGACAGTCTCCTACAATGAGCAGTTCTTC. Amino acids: CASSPGTVSYNEQFF.

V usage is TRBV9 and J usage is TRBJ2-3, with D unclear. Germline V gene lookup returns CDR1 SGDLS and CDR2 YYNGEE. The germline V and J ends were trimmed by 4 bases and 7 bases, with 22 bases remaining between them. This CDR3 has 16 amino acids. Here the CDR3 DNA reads TGTGCCAGCAGCTCGGCCGGATTGGGTCGACAACATACGCAGTATTTT. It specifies CASSSAGLGRQHTQYF.

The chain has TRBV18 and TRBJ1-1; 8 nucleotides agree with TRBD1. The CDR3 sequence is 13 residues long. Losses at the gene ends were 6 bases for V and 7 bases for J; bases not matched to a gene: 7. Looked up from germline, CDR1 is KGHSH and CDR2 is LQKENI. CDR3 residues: CASSQGQGGEAFF. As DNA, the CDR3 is TGTGCCAGCTCCCAAGGACAGGGAGGTGAAGCTTTCTTT.

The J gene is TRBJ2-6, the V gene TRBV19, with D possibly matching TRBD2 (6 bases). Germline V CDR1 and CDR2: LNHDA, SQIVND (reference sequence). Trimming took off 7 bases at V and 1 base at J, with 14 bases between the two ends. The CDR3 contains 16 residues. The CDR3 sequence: CASTPGRESGANVLTF. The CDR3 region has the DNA TGTGCCAGTACCCCAGGGCGGGAATCTGGGGCCAACGTCCTGACTTTC.

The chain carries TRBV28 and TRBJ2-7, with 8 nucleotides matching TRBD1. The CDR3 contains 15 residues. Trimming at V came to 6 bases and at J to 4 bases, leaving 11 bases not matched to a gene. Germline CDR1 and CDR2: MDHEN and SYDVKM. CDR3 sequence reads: CASSRGQGLTYEQYF. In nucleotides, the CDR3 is TGTGCCAGCAGCCGCGGACAGGGCCTCACTTACGAGCAGTACTTC.

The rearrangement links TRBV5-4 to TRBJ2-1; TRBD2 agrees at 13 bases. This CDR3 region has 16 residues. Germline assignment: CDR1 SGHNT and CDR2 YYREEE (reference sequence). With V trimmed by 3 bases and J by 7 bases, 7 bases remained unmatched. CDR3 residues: CASSWGLAGPGNEQFF. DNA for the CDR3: TGTGCCAGCAGCTGGGGACTAGCGGGACCAGGGAATGAGCAGTTCTTC.

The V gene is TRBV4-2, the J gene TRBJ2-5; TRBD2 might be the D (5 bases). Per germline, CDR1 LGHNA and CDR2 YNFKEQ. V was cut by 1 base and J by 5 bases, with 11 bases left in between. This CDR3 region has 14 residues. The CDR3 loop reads CASSQGSGSETQYF. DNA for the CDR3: TGTGCCAGCAGCCAAGGAAGCGGTTCCGAGACCCAGTACTTC.

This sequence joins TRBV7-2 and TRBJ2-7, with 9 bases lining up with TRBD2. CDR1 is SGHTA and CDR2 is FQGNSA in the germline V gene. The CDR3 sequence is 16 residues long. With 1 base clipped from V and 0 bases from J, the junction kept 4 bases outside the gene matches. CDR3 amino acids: CASSLELAGSSYEQYF. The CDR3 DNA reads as TGTGCCAGCAGCTTAGAGCTAGCGGGGAGCTCCTACGAGCAGTACTTC.